The 20 T cell receptor beta chains reported below all come from one sample, sequenced in a study of CD8 T cells in ankylosing spondylitis. One entry per CDR3 protein, called by TCRdb with MiXCR from the 5' RACE reads. The sample holds 130,000 or so distinct CDR3 sequences, 7% seen once. Sequenced: blood, either unsorted or a sorted T cell fraction (not recorded which). The receptors shown here come from a male donor with ankylosing spondylitis or in good health (not recorded which).

This clonotype has ten or more counts. V is TRBV10-2 and J is TRBJ2-1; D is ambiguous. CDR1 and CDR2 (germline): WSHSY, SAAADI. This CDR3 contains 13 residues. The germline V and J ends were trimmed by 0 bases and 12 bases, with 12 bases remaining between them. The CDR3, as DNA: TGCGCCAGCAGTGAGTCCGGGCCGTGGTGGCAGTTCTTC. This gives the protein CASSESGPWWQFF.

This clonotype has ten or more counts. The CDR3 region is CSAPRGGSYEQFF. The CDR3 DNA reads TGCAGTGCCCCGCGGGGGGGCAGCTATGAGCAGTTCTTC. The V call is TRBV20-1, the J call TRBJ2-1; 9 nucleotides agree with TRBD2. The CDR3 extends over 13 amino acids. Germline-derived CDR1 and CDR2 are DFQATT and SNEGSKA (reference sequence). V lost 6 bases and J lost 8; bases outside the gene matches: 8.

This clonotype has ten or more counts. The rearrangement uses TRBV5-1 and TRBJ2-1; 10 bases line up with TRBD2. The V gene's germline CDR1 is SGHRS and CDR2 YFSETQ. This CDR3 is built from 15 residues. Losses at the gene ends were 4 bases for V and 5 bases for J; bases not matched to a gene: 6. This chain's CDR3 is CASSLPSGGHNEQFF. As DNA, the CDR3 is TGCGCCAGCAGCCTCCCTAGCGGGGGCCACAATGAGCAGTTCTTC.

V usage is TRBV7-2 and J usage is TRBJ2-2; D not resolved. V lost 7 bases, J lost 2 bases, and 11 bases lay in between. This CDR3 region has 14 residues. Looked up from germline, CDR1 is SGHTA and CDR2 is FQGNSA. CDR3 in amino acids: CASKFTPNTGELFF. The CDR3 nucleotides are TGTGCCAGCAAATTTACACCAAACACCGGGGAGCTGTTTTTT.

This clonotype was recorded at least ten times. The chain uses TRBV7-9 and TRBJ2-6; D not certain. This CDR3 has 17 residues. Germline V gene lookup returns CDR1 SEHNR and CDR2 FQNEAQ (reference sequence). Trimming left V 5 bases short and J 0 bases short, with 14 bases between. CDR3 protein: CASSPGPTFSGANVLTF. In DNA form, the CDR3 reads TGTGCCAGCAGCCCGGGCCCCACCTTCTCTGGGGCCAACGTCCTGACTTTC. The full variable domain, with the rest looked up from reference TRBV7-9 and TRBJ2-6, is DTGVSQNPRHKITKRGQNVTFRCDPISEHNRLYWYRQTLGQGPEFLTYFQNEAQLEKSRLLSDRFSAERPKGSFSTLEIQRTEQGDSAMYLCASSPGPTFSGANVLTFGAGSRLTVL.

This clonotype has at least ten counts. This chain joins TRBV5-1 and TRBJ2-1; TRBD2 agrees at 8 bases. The CDR3 has 17 amino acids. V dropped 4 bases and J dropped 0; count of bases not matched to a gene: 9. Germline V gene lookup returns CDR1 SGHRS and CDR2 YFSETQ. In nucleotides, the CDR3 is TGCGCCAGCAGCCCCACTAGCGGAAGAAGCTCCTACAATGAGCAGTTCTTC. Amino acids: CASSPTSGRSSYNEQFF.

At least ten counts were recorded for this clonotype. The chain recombines TRBV28 with TRBJ2-1; tentative D call: TRBD1 (5 bases). Trimming stripped 2 bases from V and 4 bases from J, with 9 bases between. The CDR3 has 14 amino acids. Per germline, CDR1 MDHEN and CDR2 SYDVKM. CDR3 sequence: CASSLDSSYNEQFF. In DNA, the CDR3 is TGTGCCAGCAGTTTAGACAGTTCATACAATGAGCAGTTCTTC. Full variable domain (remainder filled in from reference TRBV28 and TRBJ2-1): DVKVTQSSRYLVKRTGEKVFLECVQDMDHENMFWYRQDPGLGLRLIYFSYDVKMKEKGDIPEGYSVSREKKERFSLILESASTNQTSMYLCASSLDSSYNEQFFGPGTRLTVL.

This clonotype was found many times. The genes are TRBV20-1 and TRBJ2-1, with D hard to call. Germline V gene lookup returns CDR1 DFQATT and CDR2 SNEGSKA (reference sequence). This CDR3 contains 11 residues. Between the trimmed V and J ends, which lost 0 bases and 8 bases, there was a span of 5 bases. Written as DNA, the CDR3 is TGCAGTGCTAGAGAGTTCCATGAGCAGTTCTTC. This codes for CSAREFHEQFF.

This clonotype has a count of ten or more. The genes are TRBV7-2 and TRBJ1-1; TRBD1 matches 9 bases. The germline V gene encodes CDR1 SGHTA and CDR2 FQGNSA. This CDR3 region has 15 residues. The V segment lost 4 bases and the J segment 3 bases; nucleotides outside the gene matches: 6. The CDR3 loop is CASSWTQGADTEAFF. The CDR3 DNA reads as TGTGCCAGCAGCTGGACACAGGGGGCGGACACTGAAGCTTTCTTT.

This clonotype came up a few times. The chain links TRBV5-1 to TRBJ1-6; D is uncertain. The CDR3 covers 15 residues. Germline CDR1 SGHRS, CDR2 YFSETQ. Deletions cut 0 bases from V and 8 bases from J, with 12 bases between. DNA of the CDR3: TGCGCCAGCAGCTTGGCCGTGTCTTCCGATTCACCCCTCCACTTT. Its translation: CASSLAVSSDSPLHF.

This clonotype was seen repeatedly, ten times or more. The CDR3 region has the DNA TGTGCCAGCAGTTACGGGCGGACTTACAATGAGCAGTTCTTC. It codes for CASSYGRTYNEQFF. The chain recombines TRBV6-5 with TRBJ2-1, with D tentatively TRBD2 (5 bases). The CDR3 is made up of 14 amino acids. Trimming left V 2 bases short and J 4 bases short, with 9 bases between. The germline CDR1 and CDR2 sequences are MNHEY and SVGAGI.

In its sample, this clonotype was seen many times. The genes are TRBV20-1 and TRBJ2-3; unclear D gene. Germline V gene lookup returns CDR1 DFQATT and CDR2 SNEGSKA (reference sequence). The CDR3 runs to 15 residues. V was pared by 6 bases and J by 2 bases, with 18 bases between. The DNA of the CDR3 is TGCAGTGCGTCGGACCGCAGGAGCCCCACAGATACGCAGTATTTT. This encodes CSASDRRSPTDTQYF.

This clonotype showed up many times. The chain links TRBV20-1 to TRBJ2-2; 8 positions match TRBD1. With 1 base clipped from V and 7 bases from J, the junction kept 8 bases outside the gene matches. This CDR3 region has 15 residues. Looked up from germline, CDR1 is DFQATT and CDR2 is SNEGSKA (reference sequence). The CDR3: CSARAPSRGLGELFF. The CDR3 DNA reads as TGCAGTGCTAGAGCTCCCTCCAGGGGGCTCGGGGAGCTGTTTTTT.

This clonotype was recorded at least ten times. The genes are TRBV30 and TRBJ2-7; 12 bases map to TRBD2. With 5 bases clipped from V and 3 bases from J, the junction kept 2 bases outside the gene matches. Germline-derived CDR1 and CDR2 are GTSNPN and SVGIG (reference sequence). The CDR3 has 13 amino acids. CDR3 in amino acids: CAWGLAGRYEQYF. The CDR3 DNA reads as TGTGCCTGGGGACTAGCGGGACGCTACGAGCAGTACTTC.

The table lists this clonotype with many counts. The chain has TRBV7-9 and TRBJ1-2; the match to TRBD1 covers 8 bases. Losses at the gene ends were 3 bases for V and 6 bases for J; bases not matched to a gene: 6. The CDR3 length is 14 residues. Germline lookup yields CDR1 SEHNR and CDR2 FQNEAQ (reference sequence). CDR3: CASSLAGTGDGYTF. The DNA of the CDR3 is TGTGCCAGCAGCTTGGCCGGGACAGGCGATGGCTACACCTTC. The whole variable domain, remainder taken from reference TRBV7-9 and TRBJ1-2, is DTGVSQNPRHKITKRGQNVTFRCDPISEHNRLYWYRQTLGQGPEFLTYFQNEAQLEKSRLLSDRFSAERPKGSFSTLEIQRTEQGDSAMYLCASSLAGTGDGYTFGSGTRLTVV.

CDR3 coding DNA: TGCAGTGCTTGGAACGACCCTCGGAAGACCCAGTACTTC. The encoded protein is CSAWNDPRKTQYF. V usage is TRBV20-1 and J usage is TRBJ2-5; D unresolved. CDR1 and CDR2 from the germline V gene are DFQATT and SNEGSKA (reference sequence). V was trimmed by 5 bases and J by 6 bases, leaving 16 bases between them. This CDR3 has 13 amino acids.

This clonotype was observed many times. The chain recombines TRBV7-8 with TRBJ1-6; D is undetermined. Germline lookup yields CDR1 SGHVS and CDR2 FQNEAQ. V was shortened by 5 bases and J by 10 bases, with 15 bases between the two germline ends. The CDR3 sequence is 14 residues long. The CDR3 is CASSPADKRSPLHF. Here the CDR3 DNA reads TGTGCCAGCAGCCCGGCCGACAAGAGATCACCCCTCCACTTT.

The chain carries TRBV20-1 and TRBJ2-4; tentatively, D is TRBD2 (7 bases). This CDR3 comprises 14 residues. Between the trimmed V and J ends, which lost 6 bases and 8 bases, there was a span of 20 bases. Germline V gene data show CDR1 as DFQATT and CDR2 as SNEGSKA (reference sequence). The CDR3 loop is CSAPSGGAGDIQYF. The CDR3 DNA reads as TGCAGTGCCCCGTCGGGGGGCGCGGGGGACATTCAGTACTTC.

This clonotype was observed at least ten times. This chain connects TRBV6-1 to TRBJ2-7; the D gene is possibly TRBD2 (5 bases). Per germline, CDR1 MNHNS and CDR2 SASEGT. This CDR3 region has 13 residues. Trimming shortened V by 0 bases and J by 4 bases, and 7 bases separated the two germline ends. In DNA form, the CDR3 reads TGTGCCAGCAGTGAAGCGGGGAGATACGAGCAGTACTTC. Its protein is CASSEAGRYEQYF.

This chain joins TRBV7-9 and TRBJ1-4, with D possibly TRBD1 on 5 matching bases. V lost 3 bases and J 10 bases, leaving 12 bases between the germline ends. The CDR3 totals 13 residues. Germline CDR1 and CDR2: SEHNR and FQNEAQ (reference sequence). The CDR3 loop is CASSLGEAGKLFF. CDR3 bases: TGTGCCAGCAGCTTGGGGGAGGCGGGAAAACTGTTTTTT.